The sequence of this TCR beta chain was determined in a study of identical twins. Study outcomes and limitations: Insertion counts were lower in abundant cord blood beta clonotypes, a trend that memory repertoires did not show. Rather than following the same donors, the conclusions depended on cross-sectional statistical analysis.

A universal primer site was incorporated via template switching, and the cDNA contained unique molecular identifiers. A single record per CDR3 protein comes from TCRdb applying MiXCR to the 5' RACE reads. This sample has some 500,000 distinct CDR3 sequences, with more than 13% found just once. Note on this clonotype: As yet, its antigen is unknown.

The CDR3 loop spans 15 amino acids. Germline V gene lookup returns CDR1 MNHNS and CDR2 SASEGT. Trimming cost V 5 bases and J 3 bases, with 16 bases left between them. These records were also assigned to another study, of yellow fever vaccine responses in identical twins.

The gene calls are TRBV6-1 and TRBJ1-1; maybe TRBD1 (5 bases). The sequence derives from a woman aged 18-30 years in good health. Sequenced sample: CD4+ T cells sorted from blood. CDR3 residues: CASSIGSRGDTEAFF. Here the CDR3 DNA reads TGTGCCAGCAGTATAGGGAGTAGGGGCGACACTGAAGCTTTCTTT.